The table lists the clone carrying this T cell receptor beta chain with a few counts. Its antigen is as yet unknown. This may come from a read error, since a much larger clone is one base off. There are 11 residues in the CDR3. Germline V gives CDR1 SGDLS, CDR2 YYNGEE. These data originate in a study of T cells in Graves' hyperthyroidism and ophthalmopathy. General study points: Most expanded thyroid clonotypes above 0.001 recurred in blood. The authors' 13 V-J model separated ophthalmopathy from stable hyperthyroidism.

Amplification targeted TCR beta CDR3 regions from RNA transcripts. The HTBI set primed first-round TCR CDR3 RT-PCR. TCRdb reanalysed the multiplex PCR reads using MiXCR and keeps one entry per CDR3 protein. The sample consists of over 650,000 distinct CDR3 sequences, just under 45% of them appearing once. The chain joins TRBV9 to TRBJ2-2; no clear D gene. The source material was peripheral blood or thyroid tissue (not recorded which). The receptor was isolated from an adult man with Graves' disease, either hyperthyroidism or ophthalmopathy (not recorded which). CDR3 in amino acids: CAGSVAGELFF. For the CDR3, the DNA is TGTGCCGGCAGCGTAGCTGGGGAGCTGTTTTTT.